A single T cell receptor beta chain is shown here with its context. Its matching antigen is unknown. The entry originates in a study of T-cell reconstitution after alpha-beta-depleted transplantation in children. Whole-study results and caveats: Expanded clones from the graft, numbering several hundred, reportedly supplied alpha-beta T cells about two months after transplant.

Molecular barcoding with unique molecular identifiers was used for the TCRbeta library. TCRdb used MiXCR to reprocess the PCR reads, holding one entry per CDR3 protein. Counted here are approximately 650,000 distinct CDR3 sequences, about 12% occurring once; the ten biggest clones make up around 0.8%. The clonotype comes from a girl aged 2 to 10 with congenital amegakaryocytic thrombocytopenia, due to receive a stem cell transplant. Material: PBMCs, obtained before TCRalphabeta/CD19-depleted stem cell transplant.

The CDR3 loop is CASQKEASGTYNEQFF. The CDR3, as DNA: TGTGCCAGCCAAAAAGAAGCTAGCGGGACTTACAATGAGCAGTTCTTC. The V call is TRBV10-3, the J call TRBJ2-1, with 9 bases lining up with TRBD2. The V gene end was trimmed by 10 bases and the J gene end by 4 bases; junction bases not matched to a gene: 14. Per germline, CDR1 ENHRY and CDR2 SYGVKD. The CDR3 extends over 16 amino acids.